This is a list of T cell receptor beta chains from one sample in a study of blood T cell repertoires in COVID-19. Using immunoSEQ multiplex PCR, the repertoire was profiled, and TCRdb retains in-frame clones only, with some absent. This table holds under 200,000 clones, around 80% found once. Specimen: peripheral blood. The receptors shown here come from a woman of 80 years or more with active or convalescent COVID-19. The CDR3 runs from the conserved cysteine through the conserved F or W. A D gene is named only where the DNA matches it firmly. Expanded clones are given a class, and other clones once, few, many or no size at all.

TRBJ2-5 | NA | TRBD2 | TRBV7-3 | TGTGCCAGCAGCTTAGCCGGGACCGGGGGGAGAGAGACCCAGTACTTC | CASSLAGTGGRETQYF
TRBJ2-5 | NA | NA | TRBV5-1 | TGCGCCAGCAGCTTGGGTGGAGGGACCGGAGAGACCCAGTACTTC | CASSLGGGTGETQYF
TRBJ2-1 | NA | TRBD1 | TRBV3-1/TRBV3-2 | TGTGCCAGCAGCCCCGGGACAGAGTATTACAATGAGCAGTTCTTC | CASSPGTEYYNEQFF
TRBJ2-5 | NA | NA | TRBV12-1 | TGTGCCAGCAGCTTAAGGACAGGGCTACAGACCCAGTACTTC | CASSLRTGLQTQYF
TRBJ2-5 | few | NA | TRBV5-1 | TGCGCCAGCAGCCAGACAGGCCAAGAGACCCAGTACTTC | CASSQTGQETQYF
TRBJ1-4 | NA | NA | TRBV5-1 | TGCGCCAGCAGCCCCGGGATTAGAAGTGAAAAACTGTTTTTT | CASSPGIRSEKLFF
TRBJ2-7 | few | NA | TRBV19 | TGTGCCAGTAGTATAGATACAGGGACCCTCTACGAGCAGTACTTC | CASSIDTGTLYEQYF
TRBJ2-5 | NA | TRBD2 | TRBV9 | TGTGCCAGCAGCCCTCCCGGGACTATTACTAAAGAGACCCAGTACTTC | CASSPPGTITKETQYF
TRBJ2-3 | NA | TRBD1 | TRBV6-1 | TGTGCCAGCAGTGGCGGAGACAGGGGTACCACAGATACGCAGTATTTT | CASSGGDRGTTDTQYF
TRBJ2-1 | NA | NA | TRBV10-1 | TGCGCCAGCAGTGAGTCCAGACTCTCCTACAATGAGCAGTTCTTC | CASSESRLSYNEQFF
TRBJ2-7 | NA | TRBD2 | TRBV6-5 | TGTGCCAGCAGTTGGGGCGGGGGGGCCTCCTACGAGCAGTACTTC | CASSWGGGASYEQYF
TRBJ2-2 | few | TRBD2 | TRBV10-2 | TGCGCCAGCAGGCTGACTAGCGGGGGGGCAGGGGACACCGGGGAGCTGTTTTTT | CASRLTSGGAGDTGELFF
TRBJ2-5 | NA | TRBD1 | TRBV19 | TGTGCCAGTAGTATATGGGGACAGGACAGGGCTAAGACCCAGTACTTC | CASSIWGQDRAKTQYF
TRBJ2-2 | NA | NA | TRBV11-2 | TGTGCCAGCAGTTACAGCACCACCGGGGAGCTGTTTTTT | CASSYSTTGELFF
TRBJ2-1 | NA | NA | TRBV6-4 | TGTGCCAGCAAACGACAGAGCTCCTACAATGAGCAGTTCTTC | CASKRQSSYNEQFF
TRBJ1-1 | NA | NA | TRBV18 | TGTGCCAGCTCATCTTACCTTACTAACACTGAAGCTTTCTTT | CASSSYLTNTEAFF
TRBJ1-5 | once | TRBD1 | TRBV19 | TGTGCCAGTGTGGGACAGGGGATTTACAATCAGCCCCAGCATTTT | CASVGQGIYNQPQHF
TRBJ1-3 | few | NA | TRBV15 | TGTGCCACCAGCAGAGATGCCCTCAGCTCTGGAAACACCATATATTTT | CATSRDALSSGNTIYF
TRBJ2-7 | NA | TRBD1 | TRBV5-1 | TGCGCCAGCAGCTTGGCCGGGACAGGCTTCTCCTACGAGCAGTACTTC | CASSLAGTGFSYEQYF
TRBJ1-5 | NA | TRBD1 | TRBV27 | TGTGCCAGCAGGTCAGGGGGCAGCAATCAGCCCCAGCATTTT | CASRSGGSNQPQHF
TRBJ2-7 | NA | NA | TRBV19 | TGTGCCAGTAGTTCCGGGGGCGAGCAGTACTTC | CASSSGGEQYF
TRBJ2-6 | once | NA | TRBV30 | TGTGCCTGGAGTCTAAAGGGTAACAGGGCCATCTCTGGGGCCAACGTCCTGACTTTC | CAWSLKGNRAISGANVLTF
TRBJ1-3 | NA | NA | TRBV5-1 | TGCGCCAGCAGCTTACAGGCTGGCAAAACCTCTGGAAACACCATATATTTT | CASSLQAGKTSGNTIYF
TRBJ2-7 | NA | NA | TRBV4-1 | TGCGCCAGCAGCCAAGACGGGGCCTACGAGCAGTACTTC | CASSQDGAYEQYF
TRBJ2-5 | NA | NA | TRBV9 | TGTGCCAGCAGCGTAGAGGGACTGCGGGAACAGACCCAGTACTTC | CASSVEGLREQTQYF
TRBJ1-2 | NA | TRBD1 | TRBV18 | TGTGCCAGCTCACCACCGAGAGGGACAGGGGTCGGCTACACCTTC | CASSPPRGTGVGYTF
TRBJ1-3 | NA | NA | TRBV6-5 | TGTGCCAGCAGTTACTCGACCGGGGGTTCTGGAAACACCATATATTTT | CASSYSTGGSGNTIYF
TRBJ1-1 | NA | NA | TRBV6-6 | TGTGCCAGCAGTTACCAACAGTTGAACACTGAAGCTTTCTTT | CASSYQQLNTEAFF
TRBJ1-2 | NA | TRBD1 | TRBV6-5 | TGTGCCAGCAGTTACTCGAACAGGGGTGACTATGGCTACACCTTC | CASSYSNRGDYGYTF
TRBJ2-7 | NA | TRBD2 | TRBV5-5 | TGTGCCAGCAGCCCAAGGGGCGGGGGCTACGAGCAGTACTTC | CASSPRGGGYEQYF
TRBJ1-4 | NA | NA | TRBV19 | TGTGCCAGTAGTATAGGAGGGGGAAATGAAAAACTGTTTTTT | CASSIGGGNEKLFF
TRBJ2-5 | NA | NA | TRBV7-7 | TGTGCTAGCAGCCTCGACTGGCAAGAGACCCAGTACTTC | CASSLDWQETQYF
TRBJ1-3 | NA | NA | TRBV6-5 | TGTGCCAGCAGCGCAGGGTTACTCTCTGGAAACACCATATATTTT | CASSAGLLSGNTIYF
TRBJ1-1 | NA | TRBD1 | TRBV7-9 | TGTGCCAGCAGCTTACCAGGGGGTGATGAAGCTTTCTTT | CASSLPGGDEAFF
TRBJ2-1 | once | TRBD1 | TRBV12-5 | TGTGCTAGCCGCCGGGACAGGGGATTCCATGAGCAGTTCTTC | CASRRDRGFHEQFF
TRBJ2-7 | few | TRBD1 | TRBV7-2 | TGTGCCAGCAGCTCCTTGGACAGGGGAGTAGTGGGATACGAGCAGTACTTC | CASSSLDRGVVGYEQYF
TRBJ2-5 | NA | NA | TRBV19 | TGTGCCAGTTCCTTTAGCGGACCTGAGACCCAGTACTTC | CASSFSGPETQYF
TRBJ1-2 | NA | TRBD1 | TRBV9 | TGTGCCAGCAGCGGATGGGACAGGGAGGATGGCTACACCTTC | CASSGWDREDGYTF
TRBJ2-5 | NA | TRBD2 | TRBV5-1 | TGCGCCAGCAGCTCCAGTAGCGGGAGAGAGACCCAGTACTTC | CASSSSSGRETQYF
TRBJ1-1 | NA | NA | TRBV18 | TGTGCCAGCTCACCGAGGGTAGTGGCGCTCGAGAACACTGAAGCTTTCTTT | CASSPRVVALENTEAFF
TRBJ2-2 | NA | TRBD2 | TRBV2 | TGTGCCTCCCGACTAGCGGGGGGATACACCGGGGAGCTGTTTTTT | CASRLAGGYTGELFF
TRBJ1-2 | NA | NA | TRBV23-1 | TGCGCCAGCAGTCAGGGGCGGAACTATGGCTACACCTTC | CASSQGRNYGYTF
TRBJ1-1 | few | NA | TRBV9 | TGTGCCAGCAGCGTAGGGGCCATGACCACTGAAGCTTTCTTT | CASSVGAMTTEAFF
TRBJ1-2 | NA | TRBD1 | TRBV6-2/TRBV6-3 | TGTGCCAGCAGTACCTCCGGGACAGTAAACTATGGCTACACCTTC | CASSTSGTVNYGYTF
TRBJ1-1 | NA | NA | TRBV7-2 | TGTGCCAGCAGCTTCACGGGGGGCAGTAACACTGAAGCTTTCTTT | CASSFTGGSNTEAFF
TRBJ1-1 | NA | NA | TRBV2 | TGTGCCAGCACCCAACAGGGATTGAACACTGAAGCTTTCTTT | CASTQQGLNTEAFF
TRBJ1-5 | NA | NA | TRBV11-2 | TGTGCCAGCAGCCAAACAGGGAATCAGCCCCAGCATTTT | CASSQTGNQPQHF
TRBJ2-5 | NA | NA | TRBV3-1/TRBV3-2 | TGTGCCAGCAGCCTCGGGACTTGGGGGGAGACCCAGTACTTC | CASSLGTWGETQYF
TRBJ1-3 | NA | TRBD1 | TRBV5-1 | TGCGCCAGCAGCTTTCACTCGACAGGGGGCAACGGAAACACCATATATTTT | CASSFHSTGGNGNTIYF
TRBJ2-1 | NA | NA | TRBV6-5 | TGTGCCAGCAGGAGGTCGTCGAATGAGCAGTTCTTC | CASRRSSNEQFF
TRBJ1-6 | NA | NA | TRBV7-2 | TGTGCCAGCAGCTACAGCAATTCACCCCTCCACTTT | CASSYSNSPLHF
TRBJ2-5 | NA | NA | TRBV5-1 | TGCGCCAGCAGCTTGTCGGTCCCCCAAGAGACCCAGTACTTC | CASSLSVPQETQYF
TRBJ1-1 | NA | TRBD1 | TRBV2 | TGTGCCAGCAGTGAAGGGGGACAGGGTGTAGCTTTCTTT | CASSEGGQGVAFF
TRBJ2-3 | NA | TRBD1 | TRBV11-3 | TGTGCCAGCAGCGAGCAACAGGGGGGTACGCAGTATTTT | CASSEQQGGTQYF
TRBJ1-6 | NA | NA | TRBV6-1 | TGTGCCAGCAGTGACAGGACAGCCTATAATTCACCCCTCCACTTT | CASSDRTAYNSPLHF
TRBJ2-3 | NA | NA | TRBV6-4 | TGTGCCAGCAGTGACCGGCCGATGGCGGGGGCCACAGATACGCAGTATTTT | CASSDRPMAGATDTQYF
TRBJ2-5 | NA | TRBD2 | TRBV2 | TGTGCCAGCAGCGGACTAGCGGGGGGGCAAGAGACCCAGTACTTC | CASSGLAGGQETQYF
TRBJ1-1 | once | NA | TRBV9 | TGTGCCAGCAGCGTAGAGTGGTATTCGGTGGAAGCTTTCTTT | CASSVEWYSVEAFF
TRBJ2-3 | NA | NA | TRBV9 | TGTGCCAGCAGCGTAGATTTTGGCGATACGCAGTATTTT | CASSVDFGDTQYF
TRBJ1-2 | NA | NA | TRBV19 | TGTGCCAGTAGTACGCCCGGGGACTGGTATGGCTACACCTTC | CASSTPGDWYGYTF